Below, one T cell receptor (beta chain) is given with its context. The sample belongs to a study of control samples from healthy donors and cancer patients. V was shortened by 5 bases and J by 3 bases, with 11 bases between the two germline ends. The CDR3 sequence is 14 residues long. CDR1 and CDR2 from the germline V gene are SEHNR and FQNEAQ (reference sequence). Profiled with immunoSEQ multiplex PCR; TCRdb holds only in-frame clones, not every one. This sample has over 150,000 clones, with around 94% found just once. The clonotype was recovered from a woman under 30 in good health. Sequencing used blood. The chain links TRBV7-9 to TRBJ2-1; D is perhaps TRBD1 (6 bases). CDR3 sequence reads: CASSRDTNYNEQFF. The CDR3 bases are TGTGCCAGCAGCCGGGACACGAACTACAATGAGCAGTTCTTC. Full variable domain (remainder filled in from reference TRBV7-9 and TRBJ2-1): DTGVSQNPRHKITKRGQNVTFRCDPISEHNRLYWYRQTLGQGPEFLTYFQNEAQLEKSRLLSDRFSAERPKGSFSTLEIQRTEQGDSAMYLCASSRDTNYNEQFFGPGTRLTVL.